This T cell receptor beta chain was sequenced during a study of regulatory T cells in long-lasting Graves disease. Overall study findings and caveats: Favoring TRBV28, TRBJ1-2 and TRBJ2-5 was a feature seen in persistent disease.

Time point noted: newly diagnosed GD, antithyroid drugs for less than 3 months. The TCR library was prepared using RNA isolated from PBMCs. Graves' disease diagnosis was established per American Thyroid Association guidelines. This CDR3 region has 13 residues. Germline V gives CDR1 SGDLS, CDR2 YYNGEE. The germline V and J ends were trimmed by 2 bases and 4 bases, with 8 bases remaining between them. Library construction for TCR beta used iRepertoire HTBI primers and Arm-PCR of CDR3 regions. TCRdb re-called the multiplex PCR reads with MiXCR, one entry per CDR3 protein. The profile shows about 350,000 distinct CDR3 sequences, roughly 16% of them singletons. Ten or more counts support this clonotype. The target antigen is unknown. Another study also made use of these data, one on T cells in Graves' hyperthyroidism and ophthalmopathy. That source adds: Most thyroid clonotypes expanded above 0.001 appeared in blood too. Separating ophthalmopathy from stable hyperthyroidism was achieved by a 13 V-J model.

V gene TRBV9 combines with J gene TRBJ2-3; D may be TRBD1 (5 bases). The sequencing used peripheral blood mononuclear cells (PBMCs), collected at new diagnosis, from a patient treated with antithyroid drugs. The receptor comes from a woman aged 18-29 years with Graves disease. The CDR3 sequence: CASSVQGADTQYF. The CDR3 nucleotides are TGTGCCAGCAGCGTTCAAGGGGCAGATACGCAGTATTTT. The full variable domain, rest sourced from reference TRBV9 and TRBJ2-3, is DSGVTQTPKHLITATGQRVTLRCSPRSGDLSVYWYQQSLDQGLQFLIQYYNGEERAKGNILERFSAQQFPDLHSELNLSSLELGDSALYFCASSVQGADTQYFGPGTRLTVL.